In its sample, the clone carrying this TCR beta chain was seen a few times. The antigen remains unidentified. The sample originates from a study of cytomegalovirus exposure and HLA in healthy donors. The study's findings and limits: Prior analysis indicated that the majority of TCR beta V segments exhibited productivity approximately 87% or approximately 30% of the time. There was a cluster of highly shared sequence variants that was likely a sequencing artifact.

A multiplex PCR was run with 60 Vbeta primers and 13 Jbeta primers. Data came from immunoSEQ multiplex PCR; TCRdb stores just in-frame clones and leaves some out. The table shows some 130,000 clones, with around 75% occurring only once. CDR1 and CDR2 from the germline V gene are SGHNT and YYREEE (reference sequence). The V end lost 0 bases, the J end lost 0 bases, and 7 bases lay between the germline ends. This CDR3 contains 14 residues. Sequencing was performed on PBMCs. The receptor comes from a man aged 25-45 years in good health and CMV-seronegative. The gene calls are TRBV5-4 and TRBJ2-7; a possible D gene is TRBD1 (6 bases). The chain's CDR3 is CASSLDRDSYEQYF. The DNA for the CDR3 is TGTGCCAGCAGCTTGGACAGGGACTCCTACGAGCAGTACTTC.